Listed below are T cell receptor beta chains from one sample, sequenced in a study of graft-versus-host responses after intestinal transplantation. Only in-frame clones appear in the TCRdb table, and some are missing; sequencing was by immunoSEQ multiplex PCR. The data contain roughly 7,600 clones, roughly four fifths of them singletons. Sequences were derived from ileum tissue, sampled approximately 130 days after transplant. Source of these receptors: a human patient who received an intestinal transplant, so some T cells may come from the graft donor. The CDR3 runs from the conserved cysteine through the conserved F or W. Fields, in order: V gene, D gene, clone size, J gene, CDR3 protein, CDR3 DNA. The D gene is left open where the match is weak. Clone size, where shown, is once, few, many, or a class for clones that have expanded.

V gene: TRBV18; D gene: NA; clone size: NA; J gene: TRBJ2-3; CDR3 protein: CASSPRPLADTQYF; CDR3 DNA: TGTGCCAGCTCACCACGGCCACTAGCCGATACGCAGTATTTT
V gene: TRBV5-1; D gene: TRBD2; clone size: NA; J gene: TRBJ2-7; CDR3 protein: CASSPTSGPIFLEQYF; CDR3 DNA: TGCGCCAGCAGCCCCACTAGCGGGCCTATTTTCCTCGAGCAGTACTTC
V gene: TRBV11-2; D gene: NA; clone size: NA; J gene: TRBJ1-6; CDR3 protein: CASSLIPGINANSPLHF; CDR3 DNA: TGTGCCAGCAGCTTAATTCCAGGAATTAACGCCAATTCACCCCTCCACTTT
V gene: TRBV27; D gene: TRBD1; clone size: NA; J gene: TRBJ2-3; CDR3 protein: CASSLSPGQWTDTQYF; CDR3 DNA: TGTGCCAGCAGTCTATCCCCGGGACAGTGGACAGATACGCAGTATTTT
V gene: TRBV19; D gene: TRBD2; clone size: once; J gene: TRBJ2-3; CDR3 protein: CASNPTGRELMDTQYF; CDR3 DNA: TGTGCCAGTAACCCCACCGGGCGGGAGCTTATGGATACGCAGTATTTT
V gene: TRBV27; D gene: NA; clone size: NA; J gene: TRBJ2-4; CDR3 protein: CASSITGTKNIQYF; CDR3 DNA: TGTGCCAGCAGCATAACAGGGACCAAAAACATTCAGTACTTC
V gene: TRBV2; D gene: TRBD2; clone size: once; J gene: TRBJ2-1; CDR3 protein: CASRRTSGSGYNEQFF; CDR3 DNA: TGTGCCAGCAGACGGACTAGCGGGAGTGGGTACAATGAGCAGTTCTTC
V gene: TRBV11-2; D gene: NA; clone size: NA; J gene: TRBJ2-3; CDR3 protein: CASSLDLQLTDTQYF; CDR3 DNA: TGTGCCAGCAGCTTAGATCTACAGCTCACAGATACGCAGTATTTT
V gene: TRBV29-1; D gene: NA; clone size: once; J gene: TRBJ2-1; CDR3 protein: CSERQRVNEQFF; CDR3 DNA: TGCAGCGAAAGACAGCGGGTCAATGAGCAGTTCTTC
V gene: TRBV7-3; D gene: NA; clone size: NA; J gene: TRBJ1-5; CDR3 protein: CASGRTVNQPQHF; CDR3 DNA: TGTGCCAGCGGACGGACAGTAAATCAGCCCCAGCATTTT
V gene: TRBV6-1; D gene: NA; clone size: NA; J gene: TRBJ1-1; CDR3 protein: CASRRVYKGTEAFF; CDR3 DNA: TGTGCCAGCAGGCGAGTGTATAAGGGCACTGAAGCTTTCTTT
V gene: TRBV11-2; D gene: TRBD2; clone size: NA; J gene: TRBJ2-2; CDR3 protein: CASSRLLAGNTGELFF; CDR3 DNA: TGTGCCAGCAGCCGCCTTTTAGCGGGGAACACCGGGGAGCTGTTTTTT
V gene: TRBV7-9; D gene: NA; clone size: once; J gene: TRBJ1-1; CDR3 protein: CASSLMNTEAFF; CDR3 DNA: TGTGCCAGCAGCTTAATGAACACTGAAGCTTTCTTT
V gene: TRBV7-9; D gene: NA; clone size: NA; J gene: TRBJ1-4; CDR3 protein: CASSGGGATNEKLFF; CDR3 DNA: TGTGCCAGCTCGGGAGGGGGGGCAACTAATGAAAAACTGTTTTTT
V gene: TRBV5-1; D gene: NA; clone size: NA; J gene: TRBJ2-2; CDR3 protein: CASIGQYTGELFF; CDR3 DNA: TGCGCCAGCATAGGACAGTACACCGGGGAGCTGTTTTTT
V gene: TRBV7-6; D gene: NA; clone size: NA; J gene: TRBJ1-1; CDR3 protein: CASSLISIGQIGPPEAFF; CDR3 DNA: TGTGCCAGCAGCTTAATTTCTATCGGGCAGATCGGACCCCCTGAAGCTTTCTTT
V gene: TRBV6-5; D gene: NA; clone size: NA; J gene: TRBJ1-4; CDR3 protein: CASSPTWTDEKLFF; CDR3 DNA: TGTGCCAGCAGCCCAACCTGGACGGATGAAAAACTGTTTTTT
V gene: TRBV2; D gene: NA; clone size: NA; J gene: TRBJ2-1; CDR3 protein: CASSGGTGVYNEQFF; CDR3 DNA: TGTGCCAGCAGTGGCGGGACTGGTGTTTACAATGAGCAGTTCTTC
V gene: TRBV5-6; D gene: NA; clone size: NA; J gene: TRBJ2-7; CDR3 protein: CASSLPVSRKSSYEQYF; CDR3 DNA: TGTGCCAGCAGCTTGCCGGTCTCGCGGAAGAGCTCCTACGAGCAGTACTTC
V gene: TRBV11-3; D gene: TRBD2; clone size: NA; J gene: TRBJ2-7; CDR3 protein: CASSPRTSGSYEQYF; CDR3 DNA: TGTGCCAGCAGCCCTCGGACTAGCGGCTCCTACGAGCAGTACTTC
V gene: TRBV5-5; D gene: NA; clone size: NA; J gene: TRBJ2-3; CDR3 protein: CASSVVTLDTQYF; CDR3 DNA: TGTGCCAGCAGCGTAGTGACCCTGGATACGCAGTATTTT
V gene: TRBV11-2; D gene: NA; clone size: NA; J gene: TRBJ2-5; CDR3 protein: CASSSQGGGVRHQYF; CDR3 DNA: TGTGCCAGCAGCTCCCAGGGTGGCGGGGTCCGACACCAGTACTTC
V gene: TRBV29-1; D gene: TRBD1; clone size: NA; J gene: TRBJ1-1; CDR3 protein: CSARQGATEAFF; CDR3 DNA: TGCAGCGCCCGACAGGGGGCGACTGAAGCTTTCTTT
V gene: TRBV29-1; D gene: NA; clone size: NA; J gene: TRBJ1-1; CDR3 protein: CSVVATHTEAFF; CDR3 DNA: TGCAGCGTTGTGGCCACGCACACTGAAGCTTTCTTT
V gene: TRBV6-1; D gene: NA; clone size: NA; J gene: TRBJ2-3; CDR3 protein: CASSERVADPGTDTQYF; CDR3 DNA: TGTGCCAGCAGTGAACGGGTTGCGGACCCGGGCACAGATACGCAGTATTTT
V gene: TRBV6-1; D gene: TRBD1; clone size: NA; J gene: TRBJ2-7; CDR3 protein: CASTSTGVGEQYF; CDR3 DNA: TGTGCCAGCACCTCGACAGGGGTGGGGGAGCAGTACTTC
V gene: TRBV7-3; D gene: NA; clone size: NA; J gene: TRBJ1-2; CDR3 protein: CASSARGGDDYGYTF; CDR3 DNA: TGTGCCAGCAGCGCCCGGGGGGGAGATGACTATGGCTACACCTTC
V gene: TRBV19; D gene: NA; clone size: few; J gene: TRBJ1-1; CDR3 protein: CASSSPRGGNTEAFF; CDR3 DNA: TGTGCCAGTAGTTCCCCTAGGGGAGGAAACACTGAAGCTTTCTTT
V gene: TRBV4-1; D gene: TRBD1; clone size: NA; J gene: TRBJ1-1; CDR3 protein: CASSRTGTAKNTEAFF; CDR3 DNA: TGCGCCAGCAGCCGAACCGGGACAGCCAAGAACACTGAAGCTTTCTTT
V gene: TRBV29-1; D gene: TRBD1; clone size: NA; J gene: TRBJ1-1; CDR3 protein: CSGSKTGGTEAFF; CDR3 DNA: TGCAGCGGATCTAAGACAGGGGGCACTGAAGCTTTCTTT
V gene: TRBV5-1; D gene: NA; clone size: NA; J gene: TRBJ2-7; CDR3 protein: CASRLRYEQYF; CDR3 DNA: TGCGCCAGCCGACTCCGATACGAGCAGTACTTC
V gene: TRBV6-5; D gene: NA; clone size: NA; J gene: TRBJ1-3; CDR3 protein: CASRRTWGPGNTIYF; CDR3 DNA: TGTGCCAGCAGGCGGACCTGGGGTCCCGGAAACACCATATATTTT
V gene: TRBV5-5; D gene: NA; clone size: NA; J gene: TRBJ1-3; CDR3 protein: CASSLEWGGTIYF; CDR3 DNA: TGTGCCAGCAGCTTGGAATGGGGGGGCACCATATATTTT
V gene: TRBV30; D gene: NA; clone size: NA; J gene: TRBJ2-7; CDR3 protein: CAWSVSAAGGYEQYF; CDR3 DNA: TGTGCCTGGAGTGTATCGGCAGCCGGTGGCTACGAGCAGTACTTC
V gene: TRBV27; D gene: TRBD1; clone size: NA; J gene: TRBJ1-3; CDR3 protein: CASSPRTGSNTIYF; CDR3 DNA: TGTGCCAGCAGTCCCCGGACAGGCTCCAACACCATATATTTT
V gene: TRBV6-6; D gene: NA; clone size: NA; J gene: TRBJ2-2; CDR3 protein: CASSSSPNTGELFF; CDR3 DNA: TGTGCCAGCAGTTCTTCCCCGAACACCGGGGAGCTGTTTTTT
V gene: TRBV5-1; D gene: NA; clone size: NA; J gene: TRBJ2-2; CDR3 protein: CASSLSAPTGELFF; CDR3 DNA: TGCGCCAGCAGCTTGTCCGCACCCACCGGGGAGCTGTTTTTT
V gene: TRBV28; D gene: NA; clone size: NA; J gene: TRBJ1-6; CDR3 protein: CASSSTRFPLHF; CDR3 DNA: TGTGCCAGCAGTTCGACCCGCTTCCCCCTCCACTTT
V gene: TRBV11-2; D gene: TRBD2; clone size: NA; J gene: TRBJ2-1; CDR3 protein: CASSRTSGIEQFF; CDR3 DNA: TGTGCCAGCAGCAGGACTAGCGGGATCGAGCAGTTCTTC
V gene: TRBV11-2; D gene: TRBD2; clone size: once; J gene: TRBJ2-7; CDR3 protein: CASSLVWGLASEQYF; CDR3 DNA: TGTGCCAGCAGCTTAGTATGGGGACTAGCGAGCGAGCAGTACTTC
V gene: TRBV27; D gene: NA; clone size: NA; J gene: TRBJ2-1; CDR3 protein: CASSLSGSYNEQFF; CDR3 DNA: TGTGCCAGCAGTTTATCGGGGAGTTACAATGAGCAGTTCTTC
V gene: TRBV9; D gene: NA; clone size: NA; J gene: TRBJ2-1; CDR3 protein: CASSVGGDSYNEQFF; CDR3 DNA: TGTGCCAGCAGCGTAGGTGGGGATTCCTACAATGAGCAGTTCTTC
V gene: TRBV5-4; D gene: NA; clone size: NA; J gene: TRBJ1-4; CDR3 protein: CASSLWVGGSNEKLFF; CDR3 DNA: TGTGCCAGCAGCTTGTGGGTCGGGGGTTCTAATGAAAAACTGTTTTTT
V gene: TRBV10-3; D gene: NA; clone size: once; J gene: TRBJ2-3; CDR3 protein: CAISAGVTTDTQYF; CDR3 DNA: TGTGCCATCAGTGCGGGGGTGACCACAGATACGCAGTATTTT
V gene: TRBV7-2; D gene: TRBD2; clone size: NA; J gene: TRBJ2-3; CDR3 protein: CASSLGGTSPDTQYF; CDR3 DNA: TGTGCCAGCAGCTTAGGAGGGACTAGCCCCGATACGCAGTATTTT